These 23 T cell receptor beta chains came from one sample sequenced in a study of blood T cell repertoires in COVID-19. Repertoires were generated with immunoSEQ multiplex PCR, while TCRdb's copy carries only in-frame clones and drops some. The sample comprises about 120,000 clones, 88% of which are singletons, and roughly 0.94% rests with the top ten. The material sequenced was peripheral blood. The receptors here all came from a woman between 50 and 59 years old with active or convalescent COVID-19.

This chain links TRBV25-1 with TRBJ2-2; D gene uncertain. CDR3 length equals 17 residues. V was trimmed by 3 bases and J by 4 bases, leaving 18 bases between them. The V gene's germline CDR1 is MGHDK and CDR2 SYGVNS. The CDR3 here is CASSDSIRLESTGELFF. In DNA form, the CDR3 reads TGTGCCAGCAGTGATAGTATTCGGTTAGAGAGCACCGGGGAGCTGTTTTTT.

The chain uses TRBV4-3 and TRBJ2-7, with 11 bases lining up with TRBD1. This CDR3 comprises 15 residues. V dropped 1 base and J dropped 7; count of bases not matched to a gene: 6. Germline loops: CDR1 LGHNA, CDR2 YSLEER. The CDR3 reads CASSQAEGTGGEQYF. CDR3 nucleotide sequence: TGCGCCAGCAGCCAAGCAGAAGGGACAGGGGGAGAGCAGTACTTC.

V usage is TRBV2 and J usage is TRBJ1-5; maybe TRBD1 (6 bases). With 4 bases removed from V and 7 bases from J, the gap between germline ends came to 17 bases. The CDR3 runs to 15 residues. The germline V gene has CDR1 SNHLY and CDR2 FYNNEI. The CDR3 spells CASSVGGGLLQPQHF. CDR3 nucleotides: TGTGCCAGCAGTGTAGGGGGAGGGCTCTTACAGCCCCAGCATTTT.

The chain couples TRBV5-5 to TRBJ2-7, with D uncertain. V lost 4 bases and J 0 bases, leaving 8 bases between the germline ends. CDR3 length equals 13 residues. Germline assignment: CDR1 SGHKS and CDR2 YYEKEE (reference sequence). In nucleotides, the CDR3 is TGTGCCAGCAGCCTAGGAGCCTCCTACGAGCAGTACTTC. Translated: CASSLGASYEQYF.

V and J are TRBV25-1 and TRBJ1-1, with TRBD1 matching over 7 bases. Trimming removed 8 bases from V and 5 bases from J; junction bases left unmatched: 14. The CDR3 has 15 amino acids. Germline V gives CDR1 MGHDK, CDR2 SYGVNS. CDR3 residues: CASLNDIQGRTEAFF. The CDR3 DNA follows: TGTGCCAGCCTGAATGACATACAGGGGAGGACTGAAGCTTTCTTT. The full variable domain, rest sourced from reference TRBV25-1 and TRBJ1-1, is EADIYQTPRYLVIGTGKKITLECSQTMGHDKMYWYQQDPGMELHLIHYSYGVNSTEKGDLSSESTVSRIRTEHFPLTLESARPSHTSQYLCASLNDIQGRTEAFFGQGTRLTVV.

The DNA of the CDR3 is TGTGCCAGCAGCCCGGACAGCCTTGATCAGCCCCAGCATTTT. Amino acid sequence: CASSPDSLDQPQHF. The chain links TRBV7-2 to TRBJ1-5, with D perhaps matching TRBD1 (6 bases). Trimming shortened V by 5 bases and J by 5 bases, and 13 bases separated the two germline ends. Germline V lookup: CDR1 SGHTA, CDR2 FQGNSA. The CDR3 runs to 14 residues. The whole variable domain, filled in from reference TRBV7-2 and TRBJ1-5, reads GAGVSQSPSNKVTEKGKDVELRCDPISGHTALYWYRQSLGQGLEFLIYFQGNSAPDKSGLPSDRFSAERTGGSVSTLTIQRTQQEDSAVYLCASSPDSLDQPQHFGDGTRLSIL.

The chain is built from TRBV11-1 and TRBJ2-5, with TRBD1 matching over 9 bases. The CDR3 length is 15 residues. From germline, CDR1 is SGHAT and CDR2 FQDESV (reference sequence). The trim removed 5 bases at V and 5 bases at J, leaving 9 bases unmatched. The CDR3 is CASSIRQGEGETQYF. CDR3 coding DNA: TGTGCCAGCAGCATAAGACAGGGGGAGGGGGAGACCCAGTACTTC.

This rearrangement joins TRBV5-1 to TRBJ2-3, with 7 positions matching TRBD2. The CDR3 consists of 16 residues. In germline, CDR1 is SGHRS, CDR2 YFSETQ. V was clipped by 0 bases and J by 2 bases; unmatched bases: 6. As DNA, the CDR3 is TGCGCCAGCAGCTTGGGTCCTAGCGGAAACACAGATACGCAGTATTTT. Amino acids: CASSLGPSGNTDTQYF.

This sequence joins TRBV6-5 and TRBJ1-1; tentatively, D is TRBD1 (5 bases). CDR1 is MNHEY and CDR2 is SVGAGI in the germline V gene. The CDR3 runs 13 residues. The V and J ends lost 5 bases and 4 bases respectively, with 11 bases between them. The CDR3 DNA sequence: TGTGCCAGCAGTCCCGGGGGGTTCACTGAAGCTTTCTTT. Residues: CASSPGGFTEAFF.

The CDR3 region has the DNA TGTGCCACCAGTGATTTGACTAGCCAAGAAGAGACCCAGTACTTC. Protein sequence: CATSDLTSQEETQYF. The chain recombines TRBV24-1 with TRBJ2-5; a possible D gene is TRBD2 (6 bases). Trimming removed 0 bases from V and 3 bases from J, with 10 bases in between. The length of the CDR3 is 15 residues. Germline assignment: CDR1 KGHDR and CDR2 SFDVKD.

This clone was observed a single time. This chain connects TRBV9 to TRBJ1-2; D possibly corresponds to TRBD1 (5 bases). CDR1 and CDR2 (germline): SGDLS, YYNGEE. CDR3 length equals 12 residues. Deletions cut 4 bases from V and 3 bases from J, with 7 bases between. The CDR3 DNA sequence: TGTGCCAGCAGCTCACAGGACTATGGCTACACCTTC. This translates into CASSSQDYGYTF.

The chain uses TRBV7-6 and TRBJ1-2; D call uncertain. Germline-derived CDR1 and CDR2 are SGHVS and FNYEAQ. The CDR3 loop spans 10 amino acids. Trimming took off 4 bases at V and 8 bases at J, with 5 bases between the two ends. The CDR3 DNA sequence: TGTGCCAGCAGCTCTCTGGGCTACACCTTC. Residues: CASSSLGYTF.

This chain joins TRBV15 and TRBJ1-5; D is perhaps TRBD1 (5 bases). Germline V gene sequence: CDR1 LNHNV, CDR2 YYDKDF (reference sequence). Trimming removed 0 bases at V and 6 bases at J, with 12 bases between. This CDR3 spans 15 amino acids. Written as DNA, the CDR3 is TGTGCCACCAGCAGAGATAAGGGGTCTGGTCAGCCCCAGCATTTT. It encodes CATSRDKGSGQPQHF.

The rearrangement uses TRBV11-3 and TRBJ2-3; TRBD2 might be the D (6 bases). V was pared by 5 bases and J by 9 bases, with 12 bases between. This CDR3 has 12 residues. From germline, CDR1 is SGHNT and CDR2 YENEEA. CDR3 in amino acids: CASSQEGPTQYF. The CDR3 nucleotides are TGTGCCAGCAGCCAGGAGGGGCCCACGCAGTATTTT.

V is TRBV28 and J is TRBJ2-7; 9 bases map to TRBD1. J lost 6 bases, V lost 5 bases, and 5 bases had no gene match. Per the germline V gene, CDR1 is MDHEN and CDR2 is SYDVKM. CDR3 length: 13 residues. CDR3 DNA sequence: TGTGCCAGCAGTACCTCGACAGGGGGCGAGCAGTACTTC. Its protein product is CASSTSTGGEQYF.

The J gene is TRBJ2-1, the V gene TRBV9, with TRBD1 identical over 7 bases. The CDR3 consists of 16 residues. The trim removed 0 bases at V and 8 bases at J, leaving 11 bases unmatched. In germline, CDR1 is SGDLS, CDR2 YYNGEE. The CDR3 loop is CASSVGPLRQGDEQFF. Written as DNA, the CDR3 is TGTGCCAGCAGCGTAGGCCCCCTGAGGCAGGGGGATGAGCAGTTCTTC.

The chain links TRBV7-3 to TRBJ2-1; D is uncertain. The V end lost 5 bases, the J end lost 10 bases, and 18 bases lay between the germline ends. The CDR3 consists of 14 residues. Germline values: CDR1 SGHTA, CDR2 FQGTGA. CDR3 residues: CASSVTNTAGEQFF. The CDR3 DNA reads TGTGCCAGCAGCGTTACTAATACGGCTGGGGAGCAGTTCTTC. The whole variable domain, remainder taken from reference TRBV7-3 and TRBJ2-1, is GAGVSQTPSNKVTEKGKYVELRCDPISGHTALYWYRQSLGQGPEFLIYFQGTGAADDSGLPNDRFFAVRPEGSVSTLKIQRTERGDSAVYLCASSVTNTAGEQFFGPGTRLTVL.

V gene TRBV9 combines with J gene TRBJ1-1; D remains unclear. This CDR3 spans 12 amino acids. V was shortened by 4 bases and J by 1 base, with 5 bases between the two germline ends. CDR1 SGDLS and CDR2 YYNGEE come from the germline V gene. The CDR3 sequence is CASSSQNTEAFF. The CDR3 bases are TGTGCCAGCAGCTCCCAGAACACTGAAGCTTTCTTT.

The rearrangement uses TRBV24-1 and TRBJ1-5; possibly TRBD1 for D (6 bases). CDR1 is KGHDR, CDR2 SFDVKD, per germline. The CDR3 totals 13 residues. The V end lost 7 bases, the J end lost 7 bases, and 13 bases lay between the germline ends. This CDR3 is CATSVRGMQPQHF. CDR3 nucleotide sequence: TGTGCCACCAGCGTGAGGGGGATGCAGCCCCAGCATTTT.

The chain recombines TRBV28 with TRBJ2-2; the D gene is possibly TRBD2 (6 bases). The CDR3 has 14 residues. V lost 6 bases to trimming and J lost 8 bases, with 16 bases between them. Germline V CDR1 and CDR2: MDHEN, SYDVKM. CDR3 sequence (DNA): TGTGCCAGCAGCCCTACTAGCTTAGGAGGGGAGCTGTTTTTT. Translation: CASSPTSLGGELFF.

In its sample, this clone was seen once. The gene calls are TRBV19 and TRBJ1-2; D remains unclear. Germline V gene lookup returns CDR1 LNHDA and CDR2 SQIVND (reference sequence). CDR3 size: 13 residues. Trimming shortened V by 4 bases and J by 4 bases, and 10 bases separated the two germline ends. CDR3 DNA sequence: TGTGCCAGTAGTACGGGGTCCGTCTATGGCTACACCTTC. This sequence encodes CASSTGSVYGYTF.

This sequence joins TRBV10-3 and TRBJ2-3; 9 nucleotides align to TRBD1. V was pared by 10 bases and J by 5 bases, with 7 bases of the junction left unmatched. Germline CDR1 is ENHRY and CDR2 is SYGVKD. The CDR3 contains 13 residues. The CDR3 bases are TGTGCCAGCCGGGACAGGGTGCAAGATACGCAGTATTTT. Translating gives CASRDRVQDTQYF.

The chain links TRBV13 to TRBJ2-7; TRBD2 aligns across 11 bases. The germline V gene has CDR1 PRHDT and CDR2 FYEKMQ (reference sequence). The trim removed 5 bases at V and 2 bases at J, leaving 5 bases unmatched. The CDR3 sequence is 15 residues long. The CDR3 is CASSAGTSGAYEQYF. Here the CDR3 DNA reads TGTGCCAGCAGCGCCGGGACTAGCGGAGCCTACGAGCAGTACTTC.